The T cell receptor (beta chain) described here comes from a study of blood T cell repertoires in COVID-19. Background on the study: Acute and convalescent COVID-19 samples came from the United States, Italy and Spain. T cells, B-cell-depleted T cells, or PBMCs provided the cDNA or gDNA that served as material.

Methods used by the authors: How many nucleated cells were present was estimated from reference gene primer amplification. The assay was immunoSEQ multiplex PCR, and TCRdb's table has in-frame clones only and misses some. That table supplies the V and J calls and clone size; D and trimming were determined from the DNA. This table holds tens of thousands of clones, approximately 89% found once. This clone has just one count. This CDR3 is built from 15 residues. Trimming removed 3 bases from V and 6 bases from J; junction bases left unmatched: 3. Germline values: CDR1 SGHVS, CDR2 FNYEAQ. The sample consisted of peripheral blood. The V and J genes are TRBV7-6 and TRBJ1-5; TRBD1 matches 12 bases. The sequence was obtained from a woman aged 55-75 years with active COVID-19. The CDR3 is CASSLGQGAFQPQHF. The CDR3 DNA follows: TGTGCCAGCAGCTTGGGACAGGGGGCTTTTCAGCCCCAGCATTTT.